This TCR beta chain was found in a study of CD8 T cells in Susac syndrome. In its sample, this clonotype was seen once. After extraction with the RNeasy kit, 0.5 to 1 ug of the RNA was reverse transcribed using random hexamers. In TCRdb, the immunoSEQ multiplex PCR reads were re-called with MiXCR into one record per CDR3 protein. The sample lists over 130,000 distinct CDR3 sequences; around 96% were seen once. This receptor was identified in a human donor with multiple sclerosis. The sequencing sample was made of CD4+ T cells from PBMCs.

CDR3 nucleotides: TGCAGTGCTAAGGGACATTCCAATCAGCCCCAGCATTTT. Amino acids: CSAKGHSNQPQHF. The V gene is TRBV20-1, the J gene TRBJ1-5; perhaps TRBD1 as D (6 bases). With 4 bases removed from V and 3 bases from J, the gap between germline ends came to 10 bases. The CDR3 extends over 13 amino acids. CDR1 is DFQATT, CDR2 SNEGSKA, per germline (reference sequence).